This T cell receptor (beta chain) emerged from a study of lymphopenia after photon versus proton radiotherapy. Germline lookup yields CDR1 MDHEN and CDR2 SYDVKM. The CDR3 totals 14 residues. V lost 4 bases and J 1 base, leaving 10 bases between the germline ends. Study-wide results and limits: In patients who died, overall survival fell as post-nadir TCR diversity dropped more. Under photons, naive T cells and diversity fell while effector/memory populations rose. Survival link was tested only in deceased patients; proton benefit remains a possibility.

A remark on this clone: As yet, its antigen is unknown.

Sequencing was performed with immunoSEQ multiplex PCR; in TCRdb, only in-frame clones are kept and a portion is missing. The sample gives approximately 160,000 clones, 80% to 90% of which show up once; about 4.7% is in the top ten. This clonotype originated in a man aged 45-65 years with gastric cancer. This specimen was peripheral blood, taken from a patient treated with photon-based radiotherapy. The chain employs TRBV28 and TRBJ2-5, with D tentatively TRBD1 (5 bases). The chain's CDR3 is CASSSHRLQETQYF. CDR3 DNA: TGTGCCAGCAGTTCACACAGGCTCCAAGAGACCCAGTACTTC.